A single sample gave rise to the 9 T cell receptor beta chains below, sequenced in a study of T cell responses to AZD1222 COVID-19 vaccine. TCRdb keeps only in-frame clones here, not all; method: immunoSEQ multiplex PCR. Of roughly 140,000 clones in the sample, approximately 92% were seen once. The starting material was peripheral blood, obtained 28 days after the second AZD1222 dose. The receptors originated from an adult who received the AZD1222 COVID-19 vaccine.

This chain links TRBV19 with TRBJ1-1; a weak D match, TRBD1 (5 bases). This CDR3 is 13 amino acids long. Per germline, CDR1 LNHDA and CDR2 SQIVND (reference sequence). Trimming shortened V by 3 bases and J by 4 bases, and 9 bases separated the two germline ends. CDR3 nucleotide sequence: TGTGCCAGTAGTATGGGAAGGGGCACTGAAGCTTTCTTT. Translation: CASSMGRGTEAFF. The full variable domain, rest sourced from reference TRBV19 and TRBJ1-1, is DGGITQSPKYLFRKEGQNVTLSCEQNLNHDAMYWYRQDPGQGLRLIYYSQIVNDFQKGDIAEGYSVSREKKESFPLTVTSAQKNPTAFYLCASSMGRGTEAFFGQGTRLTVV.

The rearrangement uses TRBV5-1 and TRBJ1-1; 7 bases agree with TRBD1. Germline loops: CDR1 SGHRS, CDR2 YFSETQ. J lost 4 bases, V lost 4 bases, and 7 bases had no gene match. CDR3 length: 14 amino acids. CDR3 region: CASSQTTGPTEAFF. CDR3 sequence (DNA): TGCGCCAGCAGCCAAACGACAGGGCCCACTGAAGCTTTCTTT.

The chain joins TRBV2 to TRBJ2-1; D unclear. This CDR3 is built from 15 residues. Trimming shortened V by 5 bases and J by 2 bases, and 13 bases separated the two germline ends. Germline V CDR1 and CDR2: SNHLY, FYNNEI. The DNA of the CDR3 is TGTGCCAGCAGTCCGGGTCAGCTTGCCTACAATGAGCAGTTCTTC. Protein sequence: CASSPGQLAYNEQFF.

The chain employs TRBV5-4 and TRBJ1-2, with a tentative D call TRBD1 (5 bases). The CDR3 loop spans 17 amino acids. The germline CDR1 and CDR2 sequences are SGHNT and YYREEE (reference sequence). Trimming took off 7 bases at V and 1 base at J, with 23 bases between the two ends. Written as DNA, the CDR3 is TGTGCCAGCGGCCCCCTGGGCAGGGTTGGGAGTAACTATGGCTACACCTTC. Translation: CASGPLGRVGSNYGYTF.

As DNA, the CDR3 is TGTGCCTGGAGTGTGGCGGGGCGCAATCAGCCCCAGCATTTT. As protein: CAWSVAGRNQPQHF. This rearrangement joins TRBV30 to TRBJ1-5, with D possibly being TRBD1 (5 bases). The CDR3 runs to 14 residues. Germline CDR1 reads GTSNPN; CDR2 reads SVGIG (reference sequence). V lost 0 bases, J lost 2 bases, and 8 bases lay in between.

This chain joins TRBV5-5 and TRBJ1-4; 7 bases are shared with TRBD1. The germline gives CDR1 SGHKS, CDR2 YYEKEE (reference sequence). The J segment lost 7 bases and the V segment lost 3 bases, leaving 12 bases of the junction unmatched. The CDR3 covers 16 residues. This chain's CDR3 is CASSSARQGMGEKLFF. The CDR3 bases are TGTGCCAGCAGCTCGGCCCGACAGGGAATGGGTGAAAAACTGTTTTTT.

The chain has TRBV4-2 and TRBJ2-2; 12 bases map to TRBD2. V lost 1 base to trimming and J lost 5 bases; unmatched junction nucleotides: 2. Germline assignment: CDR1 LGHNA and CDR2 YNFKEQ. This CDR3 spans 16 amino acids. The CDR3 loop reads CASSQVGTSGTGELFF. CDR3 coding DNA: TGTGCCAGCAGCCAAGTAGGGACTAGCGGGACCGGGGAGCTGTTTTTT.

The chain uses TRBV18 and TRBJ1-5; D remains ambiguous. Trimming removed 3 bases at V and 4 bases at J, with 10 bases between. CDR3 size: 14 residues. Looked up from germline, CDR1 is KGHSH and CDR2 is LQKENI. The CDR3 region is CASSPQAENQPQHF. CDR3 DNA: TGTGCCAGCTCACCTCAAGCTGAAAATCAGCCCCAGCATTTT.

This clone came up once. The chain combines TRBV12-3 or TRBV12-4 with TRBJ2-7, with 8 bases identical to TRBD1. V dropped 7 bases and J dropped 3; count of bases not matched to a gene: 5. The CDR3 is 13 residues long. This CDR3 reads CASTSDRGYEQYF. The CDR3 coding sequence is TGTGCCAGCACCAGTGACAGGGGCTACGAGCAGTACTTC.